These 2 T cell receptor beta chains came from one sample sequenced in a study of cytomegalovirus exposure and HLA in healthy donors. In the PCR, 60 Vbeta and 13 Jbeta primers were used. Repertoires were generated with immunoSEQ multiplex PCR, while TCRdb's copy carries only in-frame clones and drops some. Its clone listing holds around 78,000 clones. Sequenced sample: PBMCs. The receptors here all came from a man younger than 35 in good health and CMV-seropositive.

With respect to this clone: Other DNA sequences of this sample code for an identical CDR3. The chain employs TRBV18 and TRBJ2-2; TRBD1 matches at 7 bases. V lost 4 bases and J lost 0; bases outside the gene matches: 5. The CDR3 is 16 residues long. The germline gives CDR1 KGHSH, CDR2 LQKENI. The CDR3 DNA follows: TGTGCCAGCTCACTATACCAGGGGGCGAACACCGGGGAGCTGTTTTTT. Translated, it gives CASSLYQGANTGELFF.

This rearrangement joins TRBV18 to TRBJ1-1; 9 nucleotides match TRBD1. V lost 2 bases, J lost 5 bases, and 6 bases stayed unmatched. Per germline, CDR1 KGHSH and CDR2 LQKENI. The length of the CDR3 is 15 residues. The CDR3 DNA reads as TGTGCCAGCTCACCAGGGGACAGGGTAGGAACTGAAGCTTTCTTT. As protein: CASSPGDRVGTEAFF.